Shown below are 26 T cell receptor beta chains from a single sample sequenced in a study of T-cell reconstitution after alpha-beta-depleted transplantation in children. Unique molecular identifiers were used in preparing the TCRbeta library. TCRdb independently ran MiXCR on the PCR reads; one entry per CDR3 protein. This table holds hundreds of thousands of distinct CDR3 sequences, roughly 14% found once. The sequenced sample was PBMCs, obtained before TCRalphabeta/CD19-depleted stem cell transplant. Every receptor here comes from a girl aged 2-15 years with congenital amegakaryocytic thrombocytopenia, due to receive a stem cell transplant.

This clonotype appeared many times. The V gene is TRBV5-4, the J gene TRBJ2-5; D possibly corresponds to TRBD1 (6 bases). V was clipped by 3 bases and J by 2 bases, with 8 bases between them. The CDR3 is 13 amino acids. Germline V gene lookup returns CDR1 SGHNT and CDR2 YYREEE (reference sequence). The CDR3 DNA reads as TGTGCCAGCAGCTCGACAGGTCAAGAGACCCAGTACTTC. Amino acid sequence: CASSSTGQETQYF. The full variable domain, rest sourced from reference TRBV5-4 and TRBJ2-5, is ETGVTQSPTHLIKTRGQQVTLRCSSQSGHNTVSWYQQALGQGPQFIFQYYREEENGRGNFPPRFSGLQFPNYSSELNVNALELDDSALYLCASSSTGQETQYFGPGTRLLVL.

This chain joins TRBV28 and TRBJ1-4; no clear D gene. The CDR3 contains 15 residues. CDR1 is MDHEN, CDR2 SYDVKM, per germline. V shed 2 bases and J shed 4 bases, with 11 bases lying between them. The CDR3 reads CASSLTHRYNEKLFF. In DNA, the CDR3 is TGTGCCAGCAGTTTAACCCACAGATATAATGAAAAACTGTTTTTT.

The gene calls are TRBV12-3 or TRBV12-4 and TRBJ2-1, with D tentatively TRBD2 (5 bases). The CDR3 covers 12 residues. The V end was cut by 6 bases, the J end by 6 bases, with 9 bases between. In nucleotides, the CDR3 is TGTGCCAGCAGAGGAGGCGTCAATGAGCAGTTCTTC. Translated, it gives CASRGGVNEQFF.

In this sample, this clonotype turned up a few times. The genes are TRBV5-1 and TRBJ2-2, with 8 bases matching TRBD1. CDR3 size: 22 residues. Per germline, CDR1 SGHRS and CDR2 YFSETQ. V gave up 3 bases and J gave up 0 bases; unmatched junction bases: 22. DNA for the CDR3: TGCGCCAGCAGCTGGAGGTCGGGTCCTTTCGTGGCAGGGGGCTCGAACACCGGGGAGCTGTTTTTT. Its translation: CASSWRSGPFVAGGSNTGELFF. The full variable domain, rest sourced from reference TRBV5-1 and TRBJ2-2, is KAGVTQTPRYLIKTRGQQVTLSCSPISGHRSVSWYQQTPGQGLQFLFEYFSETQRNKGNFPGRFSGRQFSNSRSEMNVSTLELGDSALYLCASSWRSGPFVAGGSNTGELFFGEGSRLTVL.

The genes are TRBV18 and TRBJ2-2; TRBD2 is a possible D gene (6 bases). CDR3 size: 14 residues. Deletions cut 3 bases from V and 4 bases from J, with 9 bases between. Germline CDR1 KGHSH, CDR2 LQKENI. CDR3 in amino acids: CASSPSAGTGELFF. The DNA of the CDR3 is TGTGCCAGCTCACCTTCAGCGGGCACCGGGGAGCTGTTTTTT.

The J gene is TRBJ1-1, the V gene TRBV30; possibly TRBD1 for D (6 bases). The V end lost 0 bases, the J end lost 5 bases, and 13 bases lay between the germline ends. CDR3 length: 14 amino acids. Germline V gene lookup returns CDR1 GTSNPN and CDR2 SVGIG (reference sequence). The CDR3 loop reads CAWSVSGAGTEAFF. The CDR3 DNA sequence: TGTGCCTGGAGTGTTTCAGGGGCGGGGACTGAAGCTTTCTTT.

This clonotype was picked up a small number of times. CDR3 DNA sequence: TGCAGTGCTCCCGGGGAGGGCACAGAGACCCAGTACTTC. The encoded protein is CSAPGEGTETQYF. The chain couples TRBV20-1 to TRBJ2-5, with 7 bases aligning to TRBD2. This CDR3 contains 13 residues. Germline CDR1 DFQATT, CDR2 SNEGSKA (reference sequence). Losses at the gene ends were 5 bases for V and 4 bases for J; bases not matched to a gene: 7.

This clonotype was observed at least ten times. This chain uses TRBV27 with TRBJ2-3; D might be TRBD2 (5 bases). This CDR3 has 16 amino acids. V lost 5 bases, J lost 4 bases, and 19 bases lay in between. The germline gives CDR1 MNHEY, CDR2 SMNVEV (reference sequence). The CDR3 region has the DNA TGTGCCAGCAGTCTACTAGTTTCTCTGGGCCCAGATACGCAGTATTTT. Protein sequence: CASSLLVSLGPDTQYF.

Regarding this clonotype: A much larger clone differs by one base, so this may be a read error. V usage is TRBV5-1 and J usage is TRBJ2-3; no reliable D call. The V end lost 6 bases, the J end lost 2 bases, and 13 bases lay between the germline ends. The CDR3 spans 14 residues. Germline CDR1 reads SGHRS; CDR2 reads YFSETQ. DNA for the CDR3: TGCGCCAGCATCCCCGTTTCACACACAGATACGCAGTATTTT. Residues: CASIPVSHTDTQYF.

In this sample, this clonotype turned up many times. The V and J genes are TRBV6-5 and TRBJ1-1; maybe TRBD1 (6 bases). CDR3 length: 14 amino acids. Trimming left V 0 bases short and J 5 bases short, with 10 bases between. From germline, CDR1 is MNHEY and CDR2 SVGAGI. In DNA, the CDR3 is TGTGCCAGCAGTTACTCGCCAGGGGCTACTGAAGCTTTCTTT. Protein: CASSYSPGATEAFF.

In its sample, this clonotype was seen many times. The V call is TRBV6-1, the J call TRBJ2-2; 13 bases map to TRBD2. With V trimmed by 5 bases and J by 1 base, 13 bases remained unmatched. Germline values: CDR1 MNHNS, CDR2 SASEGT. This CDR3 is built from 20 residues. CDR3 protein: CASSQQLPGLAGRNTGELFF. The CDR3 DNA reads TGTGCCAGCAGTCAACAACTCCCGGGACTAGCGGGAAGGAACACCGGGGAGCTGTTTTTT.

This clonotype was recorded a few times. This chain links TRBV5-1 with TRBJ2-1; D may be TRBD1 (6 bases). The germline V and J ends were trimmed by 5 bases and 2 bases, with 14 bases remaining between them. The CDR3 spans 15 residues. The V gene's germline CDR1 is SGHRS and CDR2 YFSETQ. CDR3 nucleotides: TGCGCCAGCAGTTCCGGGACAATTACCTACAATGAGCAGTTCTTC. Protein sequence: CASSSGTITYNEQFF. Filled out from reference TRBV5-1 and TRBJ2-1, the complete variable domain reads KAGVTQTPRYLIKTRGQQVTLSCSPISGHRSVSWYQQTPGQGLQFLFEYFSETQRNKGNFPGRFSGRQFSNSRSEMNVSTLELGDSALYLCASSSGTITYNEQFFGPGTRLTVL.

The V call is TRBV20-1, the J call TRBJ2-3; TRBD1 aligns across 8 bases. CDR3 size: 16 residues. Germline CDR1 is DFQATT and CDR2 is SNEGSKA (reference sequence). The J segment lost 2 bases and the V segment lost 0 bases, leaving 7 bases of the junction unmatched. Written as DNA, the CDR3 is TGCAGTGCTAGAGATTTCCAGGGGGCCCCCACAGATACGCAGTATTTT. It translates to CSARDFQGAPTDTQYF.

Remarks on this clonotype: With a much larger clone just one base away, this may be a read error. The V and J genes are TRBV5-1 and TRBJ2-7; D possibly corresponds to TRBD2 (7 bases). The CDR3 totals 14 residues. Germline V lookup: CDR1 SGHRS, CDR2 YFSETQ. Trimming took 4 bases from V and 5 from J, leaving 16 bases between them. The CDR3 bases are TGCGCCAGCAGCCCCTCGGGGGGCTTCCACGAGCAGTACTTC. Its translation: CASSPSGGFHEQYF.

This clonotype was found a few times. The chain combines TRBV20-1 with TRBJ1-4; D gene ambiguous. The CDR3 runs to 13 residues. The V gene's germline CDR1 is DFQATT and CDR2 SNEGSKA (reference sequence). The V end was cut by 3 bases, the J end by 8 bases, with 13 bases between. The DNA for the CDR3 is TGCAGTGCTAGTTTGGGAGGAAAGGAAAAACTGTTTTTT. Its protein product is CSASLGGKEKLFF.

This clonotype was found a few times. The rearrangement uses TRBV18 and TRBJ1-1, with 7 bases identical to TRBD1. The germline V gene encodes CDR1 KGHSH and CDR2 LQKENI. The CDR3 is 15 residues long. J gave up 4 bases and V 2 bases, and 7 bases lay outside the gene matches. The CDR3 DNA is TGTGCCAGCTCACCATCGACAGGGTTTGGCACTGAAGCTTTCTTT. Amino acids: CASSPSTGFGTEAFF.

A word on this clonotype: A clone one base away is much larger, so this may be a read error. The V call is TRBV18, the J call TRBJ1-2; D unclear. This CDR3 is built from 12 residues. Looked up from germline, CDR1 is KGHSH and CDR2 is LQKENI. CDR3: CANSPHRAGYTF. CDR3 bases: TGTGCCAACTCACCACATAGGGCTGGCTACACCTTC.

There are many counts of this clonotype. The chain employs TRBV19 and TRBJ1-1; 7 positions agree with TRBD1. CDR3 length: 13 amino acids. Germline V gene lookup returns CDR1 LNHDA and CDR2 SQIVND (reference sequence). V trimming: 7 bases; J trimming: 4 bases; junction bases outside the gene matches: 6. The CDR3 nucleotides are TGTGCCAGTATGGTTCAGGGGGGCACTGAAGCTTTCTTT. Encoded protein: CASMVQGGTEAFF.

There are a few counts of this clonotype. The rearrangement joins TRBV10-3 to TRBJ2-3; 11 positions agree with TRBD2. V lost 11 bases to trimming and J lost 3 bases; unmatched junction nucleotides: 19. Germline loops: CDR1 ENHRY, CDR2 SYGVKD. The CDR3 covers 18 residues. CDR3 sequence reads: CAARELLAGERGTDTQYF. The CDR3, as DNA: TGTGCCGCCCGCGAATTACTAGCGGGAGAGAGAGGGACAGATACGCAGTATTTT.

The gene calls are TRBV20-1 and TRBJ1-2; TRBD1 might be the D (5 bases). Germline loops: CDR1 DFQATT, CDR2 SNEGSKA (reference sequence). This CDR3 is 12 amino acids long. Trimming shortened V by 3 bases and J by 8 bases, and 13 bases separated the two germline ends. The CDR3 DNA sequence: TGCAGTGCTAGGGGGGACGGAGGAGGCTACACCTTC. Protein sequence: CSARGDGGGYTF.

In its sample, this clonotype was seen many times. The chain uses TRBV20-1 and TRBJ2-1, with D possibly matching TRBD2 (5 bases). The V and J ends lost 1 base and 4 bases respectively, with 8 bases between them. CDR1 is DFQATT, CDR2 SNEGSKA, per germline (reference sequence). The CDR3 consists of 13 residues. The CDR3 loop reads CSARVSGYNEQFF. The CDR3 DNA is TGCAGTGCTAGAGTCTCGGGATACAATGAGCAGTTCTTC.

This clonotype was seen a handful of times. In DNA, the CDR3 is TGTGCCAGCAGCCCGACCCCAGGGGCCCTGATCACTGAAGCTTTCTTT. Translation gives CASSPTPGALITEAFF. The rearrangement uses TRBV7-3 and TRBJ1-1; TRBD1 is a possible D gene (6 bases). Trimming left V 5 bases short and J 4 bases short, with 20 bases between. This CDR3 is built from 16 residues. Germline assignment: CDR1 SGHTA and CDR2 FQGTGA. The variable domain in full, completed from reference TRBV7-3 and TRBJ1-1, reads GAGVSQTPSNKVTEKGKYVELRCDPISGHTALYWYRQSLGQGPEFLIYFQGTGAADDSGLPNDRFFAVRPEGSVSTLKIQRTERGDSAVYLCASSPTPGALITEAFFGQGTRLTVV.

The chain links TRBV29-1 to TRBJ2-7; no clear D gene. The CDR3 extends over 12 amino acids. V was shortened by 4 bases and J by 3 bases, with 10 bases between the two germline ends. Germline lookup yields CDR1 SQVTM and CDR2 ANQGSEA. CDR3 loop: CSVGDANYEQYF. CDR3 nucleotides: TGCAGCGTTGGTGACGCCAACTACGAGCAGTACTTC.

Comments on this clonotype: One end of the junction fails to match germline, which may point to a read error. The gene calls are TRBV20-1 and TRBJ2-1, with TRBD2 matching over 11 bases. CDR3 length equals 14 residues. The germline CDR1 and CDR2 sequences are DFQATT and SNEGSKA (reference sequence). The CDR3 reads CSASRLAGGTWVIF. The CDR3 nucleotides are TGCAGTGCTAGTCGGCTAGCGGGAGGTACCTGGGTGATCTTC.

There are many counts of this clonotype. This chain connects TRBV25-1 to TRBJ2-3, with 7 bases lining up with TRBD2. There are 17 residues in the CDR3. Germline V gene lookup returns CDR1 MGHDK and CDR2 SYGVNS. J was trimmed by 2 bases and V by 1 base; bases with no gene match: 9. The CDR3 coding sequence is TGTGCCAGCAGTGAATGGATGGCTAGCGGTCCCACAGATACGCAGTATTTT. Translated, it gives CASSEWMASGPTDTQYF.

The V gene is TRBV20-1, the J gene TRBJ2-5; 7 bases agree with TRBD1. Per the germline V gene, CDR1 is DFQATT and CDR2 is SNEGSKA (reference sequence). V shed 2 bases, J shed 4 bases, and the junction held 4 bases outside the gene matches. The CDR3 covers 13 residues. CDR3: CSARTGVRETQYF. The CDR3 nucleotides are TGCAGTGCTAGAACAGGGGTCAGAGAGACCCAGTACTTC.